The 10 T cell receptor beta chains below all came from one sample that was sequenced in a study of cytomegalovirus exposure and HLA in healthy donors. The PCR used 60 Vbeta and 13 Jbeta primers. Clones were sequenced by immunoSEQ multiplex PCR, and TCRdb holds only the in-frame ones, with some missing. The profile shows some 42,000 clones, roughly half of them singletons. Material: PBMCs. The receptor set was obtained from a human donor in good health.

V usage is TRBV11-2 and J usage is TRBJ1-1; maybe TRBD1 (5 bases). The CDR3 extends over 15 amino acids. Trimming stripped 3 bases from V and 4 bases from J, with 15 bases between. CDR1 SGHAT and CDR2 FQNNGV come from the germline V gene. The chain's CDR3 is CASSLRSRGFTEAFF. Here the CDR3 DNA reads TGTGCCAGCAGCTTGAGGTCAAGGGGATTCACTGAAGCTTTCTTT.

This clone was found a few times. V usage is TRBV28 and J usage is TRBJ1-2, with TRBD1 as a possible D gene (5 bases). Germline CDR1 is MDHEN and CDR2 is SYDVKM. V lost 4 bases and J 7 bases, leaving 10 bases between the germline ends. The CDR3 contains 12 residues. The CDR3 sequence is CASSSGGAGYTF. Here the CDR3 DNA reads TGTGCCAGCAGTTCGGGGGGTGCTGGCTACACCTTC.

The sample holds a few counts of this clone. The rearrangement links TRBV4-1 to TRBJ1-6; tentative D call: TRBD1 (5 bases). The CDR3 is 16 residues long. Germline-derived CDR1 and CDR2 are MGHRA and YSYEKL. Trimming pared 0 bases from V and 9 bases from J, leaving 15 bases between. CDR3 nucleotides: TGCGCCAGCAGCCAAGATACCTCCATGGGGGGTTCACCCCTCCACTTT. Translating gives CASSQDTSMGGSPLHF.

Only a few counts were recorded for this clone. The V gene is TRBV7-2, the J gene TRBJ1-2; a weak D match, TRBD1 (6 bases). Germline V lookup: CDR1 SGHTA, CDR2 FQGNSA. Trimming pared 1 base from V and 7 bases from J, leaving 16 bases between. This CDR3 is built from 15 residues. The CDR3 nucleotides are TGTGCCAGCAGCTTAGTAGTAGCAGGGGTGGGTGGCTACACCTTC. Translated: CASSLVVAGVGGYTF.

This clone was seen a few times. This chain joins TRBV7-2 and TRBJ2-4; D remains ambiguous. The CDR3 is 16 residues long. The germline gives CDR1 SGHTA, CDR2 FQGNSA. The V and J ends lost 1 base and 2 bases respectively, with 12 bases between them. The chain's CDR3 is CASSLGSRLTKNIQYF. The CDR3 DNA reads TGTGCCAGCAGCTTAGGGTCTAGGCTAACCAAAAACATTCAGTACTTC.

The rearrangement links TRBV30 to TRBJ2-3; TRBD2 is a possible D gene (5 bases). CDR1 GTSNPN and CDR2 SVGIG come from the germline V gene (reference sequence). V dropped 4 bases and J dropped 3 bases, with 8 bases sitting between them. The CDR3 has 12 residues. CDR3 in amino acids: CAWNRGTDTQYF. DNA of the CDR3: TGTGCCTGGAACCGGGGTACAGATACGCAGTATTTT. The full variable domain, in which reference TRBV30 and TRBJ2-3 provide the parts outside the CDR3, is SQTIHQWPATLVQPVGSPLSLECTVEGTSNPNLYWYRQAAGRGLQLLFYSVGIGQISSEVPQNLSASRPQDRQFILSSKKLLLSDSGFYLCAWNRGTDTQYFGPGTRLTVL.

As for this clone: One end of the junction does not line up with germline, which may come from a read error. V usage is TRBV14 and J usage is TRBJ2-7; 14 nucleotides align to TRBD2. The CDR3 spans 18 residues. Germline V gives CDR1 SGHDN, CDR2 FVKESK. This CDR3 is CVSSQPGLAGGVSYEQYF. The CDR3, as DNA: TGTGTCAGCAGCCAACCAGGACTAGCGGGGGGTGTTTCGTACGAGCAGTACTTC.

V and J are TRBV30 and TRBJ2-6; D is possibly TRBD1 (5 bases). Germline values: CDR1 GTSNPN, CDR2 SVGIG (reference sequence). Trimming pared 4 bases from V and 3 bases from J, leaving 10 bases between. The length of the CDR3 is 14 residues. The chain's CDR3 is CAWTSGNGANVLTF. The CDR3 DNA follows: TGTGCCTGGACCTCAGGGAATGGGGCCAACGTCCTGACTTTC.

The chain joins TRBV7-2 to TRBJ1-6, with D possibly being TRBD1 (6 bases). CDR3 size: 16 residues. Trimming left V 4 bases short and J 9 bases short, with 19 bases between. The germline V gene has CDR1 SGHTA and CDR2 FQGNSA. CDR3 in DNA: TGTGCCAGCAGCTCAGACGGGTCAGGGGTCGGTTCACCCCTCCACTTT. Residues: CASSSDGSGVGSPLHF.

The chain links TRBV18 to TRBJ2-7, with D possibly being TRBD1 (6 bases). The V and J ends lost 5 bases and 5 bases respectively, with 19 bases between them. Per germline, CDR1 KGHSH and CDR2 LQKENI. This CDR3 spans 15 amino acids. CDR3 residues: CASSSFTGTPNEQYF. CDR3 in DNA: TGTGCCAGCTCATCATTCACCGGGACACCTAACGAGCAGTACTTC.